What follows are 30 T cell receptor beta chains derived from one specimen sequenced in a study of T-cell memory formation after mild COVID-19. TCRdb independently ran MiXCR on the 5' RACE reads; one entry per CDR3 protein. The sample includes about 82,000 distinct CDR3 sequences, over 13% seen only once; the top ten take roughly two fifths. Input material: PBMCs or a T cell subset sorted from them (not recorded which). Receptors originate from a man aged 18 to 30 who had mild COVID-19 (a few samples of this study predate the infection). Cell type and time point are not known.

This clonotype occurred a few times. V gene TRBV4-1 combines with J gene TRBJ1-3; D call uncertain. Germline CDR1 and CDR2: MGHRA and YSYEKL. The germline V and J ends were trimmed by 4 bases and 0 bases, with 16 bases remaining between them. The CDR3 totals 17 residues. This chain's CDR3 is CASSPNANTFSGNTIYF. DNA for the CDR3: TGCGCCAGCAGCCCCAACGCCAACACCTTCTCTGGAAACACCATATATTTT.

This clonotype appeared a few times. This chain connects TRBV5-1 to TRBJ2-7; tentatively, D is TRBD2 (6 bases). Germline CDR1 is SGHRS and CDR2 is YFSETQ. The CDR3 runs 14 residues. The ends were cut back, 1 base at V and 0 bases at J, with 8 bases in the middle. This CDR3 reads CASSLRRGSYEQYF. The CDR3 DNA reads as TGCGCCAGCAGCTTGCGGAGGGGCTCCTACGAGCAGTACTTC.

The rearrangement uses TRBV4-1 and TRBJ2-5, with 7 bases fitting TRBD1. Germline V gives CDR1 MGHRA, CDR2 YSYEKL. The CDR3 consists of 15 residues. V trimming: 0 bases; J trimming: 6 bases; junction bases outside the gene matches: 7. CDR3 DNA sequence: TGCGCCAGCAGCCAAGAAGGGGGCGGGTTGAAGACCCAGTACTTC. This codes for CASSQEGGGLKTQYF.

This chain uses TRBV7-9 with TRBJ2-5; the D gene is possibly TRBD1 (7 bases). CDR1 is SEHNR, CDR2 FQNEAQ, per germline (reference sequence). This CDR3 region has 16 residues. The germline V and J ends were trimmed by 5 bases and 5 bases, with 21 bases remaining between them. CDR3 sequence: CASSTPRRGPSETQYF. CDR3 DNA: TGTGCCAGCAGCACCCCTAGGAGGGGGCCCTCGGAGACCCAGTACTTC.

This clonotype was counted a few times. The chain recombines TRBV7-6 with TRBJ2-7, with D unresolved. Germline values: CDR1 SGHVS, CDR2 FNYEAQ. The V end lost 5 bases, the J end lost 5 bases, and 22 bases lay between the germline ends. This CDR3 is 16 amino acids long. The CDR3 region has the DNA TGTGCCAGCAGCCCGAACTGGGTTTTCGAACCCAACGAGCAGTACTTC. It is translated as CASSPNWVFEPNEQYF.

This clonotype was detected many times. This chain uses TRBV7-6 with TRBJ1-1, with TRBD1 matching 7 bases. V shed 5 bases and J 4 bases; nucleotides not matched to a gene: 10. Looked up from germline, CDR1 is SGHVS and CDR2 is FNYEAQ. This CDR3 contains 15 residues. The CDR3 sequence is CASSPPKAGGTEAFF. CDR3 bases: TGTGCCAGCAGCCCCCCCAAGGCAGGGGGCACTGAAGCTTTCTTT.

This chain joins TRBV6-2 or TRBV6-3 and TRBJ1-5, with 7 bases identical to TRBD1. The CDR3 is 14 residues long. V was pared by 6 bases and J by 3 bases, with 5 bases of the junction left unmatched. Germline lookup yields CDR1 MNHEY and CDR2 SVGEGT. As DNA, the CDR3 is TGTGCCAGCAGAACCGACAGGGACAATCAGCCCCAGCATTTT. This translates into CASRTDRDNQPQHF.

This clonotype was picked up a small number of times. The V gene is TRBV29-1, the J gene TRBJ1-1; a possible D gene is TRBD1 (5 bases). V lost 6 bases, J lost 1 base, and 9 bases lay in between. Germline V gives CDR1 SQVTM, CDR2 ANQGSEA. CDR3 length: 12 amino acids. The CDR3 sequence is CSVTGGNTEAFF. CDR3 sequence (DNA): TGCAGCGTGACTGGGGGGAACACTGAAGCTTTCTTT.

This clonotype has only a few counts. The chain recombines TRBV4-3 with TRBJ1-6; 10 bases fit TRBD1. V was pared by 2 bases and J by 4 bases, with 2 bases of the junction left unmatched. Germline CDR1 LGHNA, CDR2 YSLEER. The CDR3 is made up of 16 amino acids. For the CDR3, the DNA is TGCGCCAGCAGCCAACGGGACAGGGGATATAATTCACCCCTCCACTTT. This encodes CASSQRDRGYNSPLHF.

This clonotype was detected many times. V and J are TRBV12-3 or TRBV12-4 and TRBJ2-3, with D unresolved. With 8 bases removed from V and 2 bases from J, the gap between germline ends came to 11 bases. The CDR3 sequence is 13 residues long. The CDR3 region is CASRKDLTDTQYF. CDR3 bases: TGTGCCAGCCGGAAAGACCTCACAGATACGCAGTATTTT.

The chain employs TRBV9 and TRBJ2-2, with D unclear. Germline V gene lookup returns CDR1 SGDLS and CDR2 YYNGEE. Trimming left V 2 bases short and J 4 bases short, with 9 bases between. The CDR3 totals 14 residues. This CDR3 reads CASSVKQLTGELFF. The CDR3 DNA reads TGTGCCAGCAGCGTGAAACAGCTCACCGGGGAGCTGTTTTTT.

The chain couples TRBV4-1 to TRBJ2-7, with D perhaps matching TRBD1 or TRBD2 (6 bases each). Germline CDR1 is MGHRA and CDR2 is YSYEKL. Trimming took 0 bases from V and 3 from J, leaving 9 bases between them. The CDR3 loop spans 14 amino acids. This CDR3 is CASSQEGGFYEQYF. CDR3 nucleotides: TGCGCCAGCAGCCAAGAAGGGGGGTTCTACGAGCAGTACTTC.

This clonotype has only a few counts. The V call is TRBV4-3, the J call TRBJ2-1, with D possibly TRBD1 on 5 matching bases. This CDR3 has 17 amino acids. Trimming removed 4 bases from V and 8 bases from J, with 24 bases in between. Germline-derived CDR1 and CDR2 are LGHNA and YSLEER. The CDR3 loop is CASSRGPIGRVGYEQFF. CDR3 DNA sequence: TGCGCCAGCAGCCGCGGCCCCATCGGCAGGGTGGGGTATGAGCAGTTCTTC.

V is TRBV6-6 and J is TRBJ2-1, with 7 bases identical to TRBD2. Germline values: CDR1 MNHNY, CDR2 SVGAGI (reference sequence). The CDR3 contains 15 residues. Germline trimming cut 4 bases from V and 2 bases from J; bases unmatched to any gene: 5. CDR3 in amino acids: CASSFPGGTYNEQFF. CDR3 nucleotide sequence: TGTGCCAGCAGTTTCCCGGGGGGAACCTACAATGAGCAGTTCTTC.

This clonotype was counted only a few times. J is TRBJ2-2 and V is TRBV5-5; 9 bases align to TRBD1. This CDR3 has 17 residues. J lost 1 base, V lost 3 bases, and 7 bases had no gene match. The germline V gene has CDR1 SGHKS and CDR2 YYEKEE (reference sequence). The CDR3 DNA reads as TGTGCCAGCAGCTCATTGGGACAGGGAGAGAACACCGGGGAGCTGTTTTTT. Amino acids: CASSSLGQGENTGELFF.

This clonotype was seen only a few times. The chain is built from TRBV12-3 or TRBV12-4 and TRBJ2-2; D gene unclear. The CDR3 runs 15 residues. V lost 3 bases to trimming and J lost 4 bases, with 12 bases between them. As DNA, the CDR3 is TGTGCCAGCAGTTTGGAAGGTATCGGCACCGGGGAGCTGTTTTTT. It encodes CASSLEGIGTGELFF.

A few counts support this clonotype. The V and J genes are TRBV7-6 and TRBJ2-7, with TRBD1 as a possible D gene (6 bases). Germline values: CDR1 SGHVS, CDR2 FNYEAQ. This CDR3 region has 14 residues. Deletions cut 8 bases from V and 0 bases from J, with 14 bases between. The CDR3 region has the DNA TGTGCCAGCGCATTCTCGACAGGCTCCTACGAGCAGTACTTC. Encoded protein: CASAFSTGSYEQYF.

There are a few counts of this clonotype. The rearrangement links TRBV27 to TRBJ2-2, with D perhaps being TRBD1 or TRBD2 (5 bases each). With 6 bases removed from V and 6 bases from J, the gap between germline ends came to 14 bases. Germline CDR1 is MNHEY and CDR2 is SMNVEV (reference sequence). There are 14 residues in the CDR3. CDR3 protein: CASRSGSWAGELFF. CDR3 in DNA: TGTGCCAGCAGATCAGGGAGTTGGGCCGGGGAGCTGTTTTTT.

The chain links TRBV6-1 to TRBJ2-2; D ambiguous. Germline loops: CDR1 MNHNS, CDR2 SASEGT. V was pared by 8 bases and J by 1 base, with 8 bases between. The CDR3 spans 13 residues. CDR3 region: CASDPGNTGELFF. The CDR3 DNA is TGTGCCAGCGACCCGGGGAACACCGGGGAGCTGTTTTTT.

This clonotype turned up a few times. The genes are TRBV7-9 and TRBJ2-7, with 8 bases aligning to TRBD1. Germline CDR1 SEHNR, CDR2 FQNEAQ (reference sequence). V trimming: 5 bases; J trimming: 3 bases; junction bases outside the gene matches: 6. The CDR3 loop spans 14 amino acids. CDR3 sequence reads: CASSPKGQDYEQYV. The DNA for the CDR3 is TGTGCCAGCAGCCCCAAGGGACAGGACTACGAGCAGTACGTC.

In its sample, this clonotype was seen many times. The chain recombines TRBV5-1 with TRBJ1-1, with TRBD1 matching over 11 bases. J lost 6 bases, V lost 1 base, and 8 bases had no gene match. This CDR3 has 16 amino acids. Germline values: CDR1 SGHRS, CDR2 YFSETQ. The CDR3 is CASSLSGTGGSPEAFF. Written as DNA, the CDR3 is TGCGCCAGCAGCTTGTCCGGGACAGGGGGTAGTCCTGAAGCTTTCTTT. Full variable domain (rest looked up from reference TRBV5-1 and TRBJ1-1): KAGVTQTPRYLIKTRGQQVTLSCSPISGHRSVSWYQQTPGQGLQFLFEYFSETQRNKGNFPGRFSGRQFSNSRSEMNVSTLELGDSALYLCASSLSGTGGSPEAFFGQGTRLTVV.

This chain connects TRBV6-5 to TRBJ1-2, with 8 positions matching TRBD1. Germline CDR1 is MNHEY and CDR2 is SVGAGI. The CDR3 runs to 14 residues. V dropped 6 bases and J dropped 8; count of bases not matched to a gene: 11. CDR3 sequence (DNA): TGTGCCAGCAGAGGTGCCGGACAGGGCTTGGGCTACACCTTC. Amino acid sequence: CASRGAGQGLGYTF.

This clonotype came up a few times. This chain connects TRBV2 to TRBJ2-1, with 7 positions matching TRBD2. Germline lookup yields CDR1 SNHLY and CDR2 FYNNEI. The V segment lost 6 bases and the J segment 8 bases; nucleotides outside the gene matches: 13. The CDR3 spans 15 residues. CDR3 DNA sequence: TGTGCCAGCAGGACGGGCGGGGGAGCCCTCCATGAGCAGTTCTTC. Protein: CASRTGGGALHEQFF.

The V and J genes are TRBV4-1 and TRBJ2-1; D is unresolved. Germline V CDR1 and CDR2: MGHRA, YSYEKL. CDR3 length equals 13 residues. The V end was cut by 1 base, the J end by 2 bases, with 3 bases between. The CDR3 reads CASSQGPYNEQFF. The CDR3 DNA reads as TGCGCCAGCAGCCAAGGGCCCTACAATGAGCAGTTCTTC.

There are a few counts of this clonotype. The genes are TRBV6-2 or TRBV6-3 and TRBJ1-5, with TRBD1 matching over 11 bases. V was pared by 2 bases and J by 10 bases, with 7 bases of the junction left unmatched. The CDR3 contains 15 residues. Looked up from germline, CDR1 is MNHEY and CDR2 is SVGEGT. CDR3 nucleotides: TGTGCCAGCAGTTACACGGGACAGGGGGGTCGACCCCAGCATTTT. Amino acids: CASSYTGQGGRPQHF.

The chain carries TRBV6-2 or TRBV6-3 and TRBJ1-1; D is perhaps TRBD1 (6 bases). CDR1 MNHEY and CDR2 SVGEGT come from the germline V gene. The CDR3 spans 16 residues. V was pared by 0 bases and J by 3 bases, with 14 bases between. In DNA form, the CDR3 reads TGTGCCAGCAGTTACTCAGGCCACAGGGTATACACTGAAGCTTTCTTT. As protein: CASSYSGHRVYTEAFF.

The table lists this clonotype with a few counts. The chain couples TRBV15 to TRBJ2-3, with a tentative D call TRBD1 (5 bases). This CDR3 comprises 15 residues. The germline CDR1 and CDR2 sequences are LNHNV and YYDKDF (reference sequence). V lost 1 base and J lost 6, with 14 bases in between. Here the CDR3 DNA reads TGTGCCACCAGCAGAGTCGACAGTCATGGGGATACGCAGTATTTT. Its protein product is CATSRVDSHGDTQYF.

This chain connects TRBV7-6 to TRBJ2-7; no definite D call. Trimming cost V 1 base and J 5 bases, with 9 bases left between them. This CDR3 comprises 13 residues. Germline V lookup: CDR1 SGHVS, CDR2 FNYEAQ. This CDR3 is CASSLGNLDEQYF. For the CDR3, the DNA is TGTGCCAGCAGCTTAGGCAATCTCGACGAGCAGTACTTC.

Only a few counts were recorded for this clonotype. V and J are TRBV9 and TRBJ2-1; no clear D. Germline CDR1 is SGDLS and CDR2 is YYNGEE. The CDR3 covers 18 residues. V shed 2 bases and J shed 0 bases, with 18 bases lying between them. CDR3 region: CASSVAGQFEYSYNEQFF. The CDR3 DNA sequence: TGTGCCAGCAGCGTTGCCGGGCAGTTCGAATACTCCTACAATGAGCAGTTCTTC.

CDR3 region: CASSQVGGRFGAFF. The CDR3 nucleotides are TGCGCCAGCAGCCAAGTTGGGGGCAGGTTCGGAGCTTTCTTT. The chain combines TRBV4-1 with TRBJ1-1, with TRBD1 as a possible D gene (6 bases). CDR3 size: 14 residues. Trimming left V 1 base short and J 10 bases short, with 16 bases between. CDR1 is MGHRA and CDR2 is YSYEKL in the germline V gene.